This T cell receptor (beta chain) came from a study of technical replicates of blood from a few donors. This clone showed up just once. Sequenced by immunoSEQ multiplex PCR; TCRdb stores in-frame clones only, minus some. The data hold over 85,000 clones, with 94% observed a single time. This CDR3 comprises 17 residues. The germline V gene encodes CDR1 SQVTM and CDR2 ANQGSEA. The V gene lost 5 bases and the J gene lost 0 bases, with 19 bases spanning the gap. The specimen was T cells isolated from PBMCs. The chain is built from TRBV29-1 and TRBJ1-4; D gene ambiguous. This receptor was identified in a human donor in good health. As DNA, the CDR3 is TGCAGCGTTTCAGGAGGGTGGTCCTCCGCAACTAATGAAAAACTGTTTTTT. The encoded protein is CSVSGGWSSATNEKLFF.